These T cell receptor beta chains were read from a single sample in a study of T-cell reconstitution after alpha-beta-depleted transplantation in children. TCRdb passed the PCR reads through MiXCR, listing each CDR3 protein once. The sample includes just over 950,000 distinct CDR3 sequences, about 30% of them seen just once. The material was PBMCs, mostly from graft donor cells, obtained 360 days after TCRalphabeta/CD19-depleted stem cell transplant. The receptors were gathered from a boy under two years old who had a stem cell transplant for SCID, so the T cells may come from the graft donor. Both conserved end residues are part of each CDR3. Fields, in order: clone size, D gene, J gene, V gene, CDR3 DNA, CDR3 protein. The D gene is left open where the match is weak. Expanded clones get a size class; other rows say once, few or many, or leave the size out.

>-|-|TRBJ1-4|TRBV20-1
TGCAGTGCTAGAGGTTACCGAGGAAGGGATGAAAAACTGTTTTTT
CSARGYRGRDEKLFF
>-|TRBD1|TRBJ2-6|TRBV5-1
TGCGCCAGCAGCTTGGAGGGGGCAGGTGGGGCCAACGTCCTGACTTTC
CASSLEGAGGANVLTF
>few|-|TRBJ2-1|TRBV7-9
TGTGCCAGCAGCCCGGGGAACAATGAGCAGTTCTTC
CASSPGNNEQFF
>-|TRBD2|TRBJ2-7|TRBV6-1
TGTGCCAGCAGTCCTTACCCTGCTAGCGGGGGATCCTACGAGCAGTACTTC
CASSPYPASGGSYEQYF
>few|-|TRBJ2-3|TRBV2
TGTGCCAGCAGTCCCCACGGACGTTCTAGCACAGATACGCAGTATTTT
CASSPHGRSSTDTQYF
>-|TRBD1|TRBJ2-4|TRBV5-1
TGCGCCAGCAGCTTGGCCCGACAGGGGGGTTTTCCTTTAGCCAAAAACATTCAGTACTTC
CASSLARQGGFPLAKNIQYF
>-|-|TRBJ2-1|TRBV9
TGTGCCAGCAGCGTAGAAGGGTCCCGGGAGCAGTTCTTC
CASSVEGSREQFF
>-|TRBD1|TRBJ1-1|TRBV28
TGTGCCAGCATGCAGGGGGATAGAAACACTGAAGCTTTCTTT
CASMQGDRNTEAFF
>-|TRBD1|TRBJ2-7|TRBV4-3
TGCGCCAGCAGCCAAGTCCCAGGGGGCGACTACGAGCAGTACTTC
CASSQVPGGDYEQYF
>-|TRBD1|TRBJ2-5|TRBV6-5
TGTGCCAGCAGTTACTCGCTTACAGGGGTCGAGACCCAGTACTTC
CASSYSLTGVETQYF
>few|-|TRBJ2-4|TRBV4-2
TGTGCCAGCAGCCAAGATCGTTTTTGGCTAGCGACTTCCTTAGCCAAAAACATTCAGTACTTC
CASSQDRFWLATSLAKNIQYF
>many|TRBD1|TRBJ2-7|TRBV6-1
TGTGCCAGCAGTAGGGACAGAGGTAACTACGAGCAGTACTTC
CASSRDRGNYEQYF
>few|TRBD1|TRBJ2-1|TRBV5-1
TGCGCCAGCAGCTTGGCCGGGGCAGGGGGCAATGAGCAGTTCTTC
CASSLAGAGGNEQFF
>-|TRBD2|TRBJ2-1|TRBV10-3
TGTGCCATCAAATGGATTTCCCCCTTAGCGGGGGGGCCCTATGAGCAGTTCTTC
CAIKWISPLAGGPYEQFF
>-|-|TRBJ2-5|TRBV6-5
TGTGCCAGCAGTTGGGTCCAATTTGAGACCCAGTACTTC
CASSWVQFETQYF
>-|TRBD2|TRBJ2-7|TRBV6-5
TGTGCCAGCAGTTACTCGGGACTAGCGGGGCTTAGTACGGAGGAGCAGTACTTC
CASSYSGLAGLSTEEQYF
>-|TRBD2|TRBJ2-1|TRBV12-3/TRBV12-4
TGTGCCAGCAGTTTAGCGAGCGGGAGGGCCAGAAATGAGCAGTTCTTC
CASSLASGRARNEQFF
>few|-|TRBJ2-1|TRBV20-1
TGCAGTGCTAGAGAGAGGTTGAGGTCCTACAATGAGCAGTTCTTC
CSARERLRSYNEQFF
>-|TRBD2|TRBJ2-4|TRBV12-3/TRBV12-4
TGTGCCAGCAGTTTACGTGCCAGCGGGGCGGAGTGGTACTTC
CASSLRASGAEWYF
>-|-|TRBJ1-1|TRBV6-2/TRBV6-3
TGTGCCAGCAGTTACGGTCGGGCAGGTACAAACACTGAAGCTTTCTTT
CASSYGRAGTNTEAFF
>few|TRBD1|TRBJ1-5|TRBV4-3
TGCGCCAGCAGCCAACGGACAGGGGCCAATCAGCCCCAGCATTTT
CASSQRTGANQPQHF
>many|TRBD2|TRBJ2-7|TRBV15
TGTGCCACCAGCAGACTTAGCGGGGGGGCCTACGAGCAGTACTTC
CATSRLSGGAYEQYF
>few|TRBD1|TRBJ2-1|TRBV4-2
TGTGCCAGCAGCCCCCGGGACAGGGGGAAAAATGAGCAGTTCTTC
CASSPRDRGKNEQFF
>few|TRBD2|TRBJ2-7|TRBV10-2
TGCGCCAGCAGTGGGGGAGGGACGGAGAACGAGCAGTACTTC
CASSGGGTENEQYF
>-|TRBD2|TRBJ2-1|TRBV5-1
TGCGCCAGCAGCTTGAAGACTAGCGGGGGGTTCAATGAGCAGTTCTTC
CASSLKTSGGFNEQFF
>-|-|TRBJ2-3|TRBV6-5
TGTGCCAGCAGTTACTTTGGCGGCGTCCCAGATACGCAGTATTTT
CASSYFGGVPDTQYF
>-|-|TRBJ2-5|TRBV6-1
TGTGCCAGCAGCCGGGTGGAACAAGAGACCCAGTACTTC
CASSRVEQETQYF
>once|TRBD1|TRBJ2-2|TRBV5-4
TGTGCCAGCAGCTCTAGGGGGCCAAAGAACACCGGGGAGCTGTTTTTT
CASSSRGPKNTGELFF
>-|TRBD2|TRBJ2-2|TRBV5-6
TGTGCCAGCAGCTTGATCCAGCGGGGAGACACCGGGGAGCTGTTTTTT
CASSLIQRGDTGELFF
>-|-|TRBJ1-1|TRBV4-2
TGTGCCAGCAGCCAGGGGCCAGGGGAGGGCACTGAAGCTTTCTTT
CASSQGPGEGTEAFF
>-|TRBD1|TRBJ2-5|TRBV20-1
TGCAGTGCTAGTGCCCCCGGGACAGCCCAAGAGACCCAGTACTTC
CSASAPGTAQETQYF
>-|-|TRBJ1-1|TRBV15
TGTGCCACCAGCACAGTACGGGGCATGAACACTGAAGCTTTCTTT
CATSTVRGMNTEAFF
>-|-|TRBJ2-1|TRBV24-1
TGTGCCACCAGTGATGGGGGGGGGGCCTCCTACAATGAGCAGTTCTTC
CATSDGGGASYNEQFF
>-|-|TRBJ2-3|TRBV5-6
TGTGCCAGCAGCCCCCTGGGGGGCATGAAGACAGATACGCAGTATTTT
CASSPLGGMKTDTQYF
>few|-|TRBJ2-1|TRBV27
TGTGCCAGCAGTTTTGCAGGCGGTCCCTACAATGAGCAGTTCTTC
CASSFAGGPYNEQFF
>-|-|TRBJ1-4|TRBV4-1
TGCGCCAGCAGCCAACTAGGGCGGGGTTCCCTTAATGAAAAACTGTTTTTT
CASSQLGRGSLNEKLFF
>-|-|TRBJ1-1|TRBV20-1
TGCAGTGCTAGAGATTGGAGCCTGAACACTGAAGCTTTCTTT
CSARDWSLNTEAFF